Following are 26 T cell receptor beta chains from one sample sequenced in a study of T cell responses to AZD1222 COVID-19 vaccine. Clones were read by immunoSEQ multiplex PCR, and TCRdb kept only the in-frame ones, dropping some. In the table there are 110,000 to 150,000 clones, roughly 90% of which are singletons. The sequencing here drew on peripheral blood, taken 28 days after the second AZD1222 dose. These receptors originate from an adult who received the AZD1222 COVID-19 vaccine.

This rearrangement joins TRBV7-3 to TRBJ2-2, with a possible D match to TRBD2 (5 bases). With 5 bases removed from V and 1 base from J, the gap between germline ends came to 11 bases. Germline V gene lookup returns CDR1 SGHTA and CDR2 FQGTGA. The CDR3 is 15 amino acids. The CDR3 region has the DNA TGTGCCAGCAGCCCGTCCAGCGGGAACACCGGGGAGCTGTTTTTT. This sequence encodes CASSPSSGNTGELFF.

The chain links TRBV7-9 to TRBJ2-7; no clear D gene. CDR3 length: 15 residues. The V gene lost 1 base and the J gene lost 1 base, with 11 bases spanning the gap. Germline values: CDR1 SEHNR, CDR2 FQNEAQ (reference sequence). The CDR3 DNA reads as TGTGCCAGCAGCTTAGGCCTAGGCGGATCCTACGAGCAGTACTTC. Translation: CASSLGLGGSYEQYF.

V is TRBV9 and J is TRBJ1-6, with D uncertain. The CDR3 spans 15 residues. With 4 bases removed from V and 10 bases from J, the gap between germline ends came to 18 bases. Germline assignment: CDR1 SGDLS and CDR2 YYNGEE. CDR3 region: CASSPQSGRGSPLHF. The CDR3 DNA sequence: TGTGCCAGCAGCCCCCAATCCGGGCGAGGGTCACCCCTCCACTTT.

The chain employs TRBV3-1 (or the pseudogene TRBV3-2) and TRBJ2-2; 10 nucleotides agree with TRBD2. V trimming: 4 bases; J trimming: 0 bases; junction bases outside the gene matches: 5. CDR1 and CDR2 (germline): LGHDT, YNNKEL (reference sequence). This CDR3 spans 17 amino acids. The CDR3 nucleotides read TGTGCCAGCAGCCCAGCGGGAGGGATCACGAACACCGGGGAGCTGTTTTTT. Its protein is CASSPAGGITNTGELFF.

The genes are TRBV24-1 and TRBJ1-2, with a weak D call TRBD1 (6 bases). The V end was cut by 5 bases, the J end by 3 bases, with 12 bases between. Germline CDR1 KGHDR, CDR2 SFDVKD. The CDR3 length is 14 residues. CDR3 nucleotide sequence: TGTGCCACCAGTGTTGGGGGGGCCCACTATGGCTACACCTTC. Encoded protein: CATSVGGAHYGYTF.

The chain links TRBV27 to TRBJ2-2; 9 bases are shared with TRBD2. Germline CDR1 reads MNHEY; CDR2 reads SMNVEV (reference sequence). The junction had 1 base not matched to a gene; V was cut back by 1 base and J by 1 base. This CDR3 spans 16 amino acids. The CDR3 DNA reads TGTGCCAGCAGTTTATTAGCGGGGGTGAACACCGGGGAGCTGTTTTTT. Amino acids: CASSLLAGVNTGELFF.

The genes are TRBV28 and TRBJ2-1, with D possibly called TRBD1 or TRBD2 (7 bases each). The CDR3 loop spans 17 amino acids. V was clipped by 5 bases and J by 3 bases, with 20 bases between them. Germline-derived CDR1 and CDR2 are MDHEN and SYDVKM. The CDR3 bases are TGTGCCAGCAGTCTCCCACCAGGGGGAGGGTTCTACAATGAGCAGTTCTTC. Translation gives CASSLPPGGGFYNEQFF.

The chain is built from TRBV10-3 and TRBJ1-1; 7 positions match TRBD1. Looked up from germline, CDR1 is ENHRY and CDR2 is SYGVKD. This CDR3 is 14 amino acids long. Germline trimming cut 6 bases from V and 0 bases from J; bases unmatched to any gene: 4. The CDR3 nucleotides are TGTGCCATCAGGGAGGGACAGATGAACACTGAAGCTTTCTTT. This gives the protein CAIREGQMNTEAFF.

The rearrangement joins TRBV11-3 to TRBJ2-7; tentative D call: TRBD1 (5 bases). V lost 1 base and J 2 bases, leaving 24 bases between the germline ends. Germline V gene lookup returns CDR1 SGHNT and CDR2 YENEEA. The CDR3 sequence is 19 residues long. The CDR3 DNA is TGTGCCAGCAGCTTAGTCCCGGGCAGGGCGCAATATAGTACCTACGAGCAGTACTTC. Its translation: CASSLVPGRAQYSTYEQYF.

DNA of the CDR3: TGTGCCAGCAGTGAGCTCGGGGGGCCGATATTCTACGAGCAGTACTTC. Amino acids: CASSELGGPIFYEQYF. The chain couples TRBV2 to TRBJ2-7; D might be TRBD2 (7 bases). The CDR3 is made up of 16 amino acids. With 3 bases removed from V and 3 bases from J, the gap between germline ends came to 18 bases. Germline-derived CDR1 and CDR2 are SNHLY and FYNNEI.

This clone was observed a single time. This sequence joins TRBV6-5 and TRBJ2-1, with D maybe TRBD2 (5 bases). V shed 0 bases and J shed 4 bases, with 7 bases lying between them. CDR1 is MNHEY and CDR2 is SVGAGI in the germline V gene. This CDR3 spans 14 amino acids. Written as DNA, the CDR3 is TGTGCCAGCAGTTACTCGGGAGAGTACAATGAGCAGTTCTTC. Its protein product is CASSYSGEYNEQFF.

This rearrangement joins TRBV5-1 to TRBJ1-1; D gene unclear. The CDR3 totals 13 residues. Trimming left V 5 bases short and J 0 bases short, with 8 bases between. The V gene's germline CDR1 is SGHRS and CDR2 YFSETQ. Here the CDR3 reads CASSPGLNTEAFF. CDR3 DNA: TGCGCCAGCAGTCCTGGGTTGAACACTGAAGCTTTCTTT.

V usage is TRBV11-2 and J usage is TRBJ1-2; TRBD1 matches at 12 bases. This CDR3 contains 15 residues. CDR1 is SGHAT and CDR2 is FQNNGV in the germline V gene. The V segment lost 6 bases and the J segment 8 bases; nucleotides outside the gene matches: 10. Here the CDR3 reads CASSPPRDRGRGYTF. CDR3 DNA sequence: TGTGCCAGCAGTCCCCCCCGGGACAGGGGGCGAGGCTACACCTTC.

The genes are TRBV7-9 and TRBJ1-5; D remains ambiguous. Germline V gene sequence: CDR1 SEHNR, CDR2 FQNEAQ (reference sequence). This CDR3 is built from 12 residues. Trimming stripped 5 bases from V and 4 bases from J, with 6 bases between. CDR3 protein: CASSDGNQPQHF. CDR3 DNA sequence: TGTGCCAGCAGCGATGGTAATCAGCCCCAGCATTTT.

This chain joins TRBV27 and TRBJ1-1, with TRBD1 matching over 8 bases. The CDR3 is 17 amino acids. Germline CDR1 reads MNHEY; CDR2 reads SMNVEV (reference sequence). The trim removed 6 bases at V and 3 bases at J, leaving 15 bases unmatched. The CDR3: CASSTGQGGVSDTEAFF. The CDR3 DNA is TGTGCCAGCAGCACAGGACAGGGAGGGGTATCGGACACTGAAGCTTTCTTT.

This chain connects TRBV29-1 to TRBJ2-7, with 9 bases lining up with TRBD2. V trimming: 1 base; J trimming: 6 bases; junction bases outside the gene matches: 4. The length of the CDR3 is 13 residues. Per germline, CDR1 SQVTM and CDR2 ANQGSEA. CDR3 residues: CSVEVSGRSEQYF. The DNA for the CDR3 is TGCAGCGTTGAAGTTAGCGGGAGAAGCGAGCAGTACTTC.

The genes are TRBV7-8 and TRBJ1-3; D uncertain. Germline CDR1 SGHVS, CDR2 FQNEAQ. V lost 1 base and J lost 10, with 11 bases in between. The CDR3 totals 13 residues. The CDR3 loop reads CASSLGSTKTIYF. The DNA of the CDR3 is TGTGCCAGCAGCTTAGGGTCGACAAAGACCATATATTTT.

The gene calls are TRBV5-6 and TRBJ1-5; 11 nucleotides align to TRBD1. Trimming took 4 bases from V and 2 from J; bases not matched to a gene: 11. Per the germline V gene, CDR1 is SGHDT and CDR2 is YYEEEE. The CDR3 sequence is 18 residues long. CDR3 sequence: CASSRRTGGHLGNQPQHF. The CDR3 DNA is TGTGCCAGCAGCAGAAGGACAGGGGGCCATTTGGGCAATCAGCCCCAGCATTTT. The whole variable domain, remainder taken from reference TRBV5-6 and TRBJ1-5, is DAGVTQSPTHLIKTRGQQVTLRCSPKSGHDTVSWYQQALGQGPQFIFQYYEEEERQRGNFPDRFSGHQFPNYSSELNVNALLLGDSALYLCASSRRTGGHLGNQPQHFGDGTRLSIL.

The chain couples TRBV18 to TRBJ1-6; 7 bases are a match to TRBD1. CDR3 length equals 14 residues. The germline V gene encodes CDR1 KGHSH and CDR2 LQKENI. J lost 7 bases, V lost 4 bases, and 4 bases had no gene match. The chain's CDR3 is CASSLTGVNSPLHF. The CDR3 nucleotides are TGTGCCAGCTCACTCACAGGGGTGAATTCACCCCTCCACTTT.

This chain uses TRBV18 with TRBJ1-1, with D maybe TRBD1 (5 bases). V lost 4 bases and J 3 bases, leaving 9 bases between the germline ends. This CDR3 is built from 13 residues. CDR1 is KGHSH and CDR2 is LQKENI in the germline V gene. In nucleotides, the CDR3 is TGTGCCAGCTCACGGAAAGGGGACACTGAAGCTTTCTTT. Encoded protein: CASSRKGDTEAFF.

This sequence joins TRBV7-9 and TRBJ2-5, with no clear D. Germline values: CDR1 SEHNR, CDR2 FQNEAQ (reference sequence). This CDR3 has 14 residues. The V and J ends lost 1 base and 5 bases respectively, with 11 bases between them. The CDR3 coding sequence is TGTGCCAGCAGCTTAGGGGGTTTCCTTGAGACCCAGTACTTC. Translated, it gives CASSLGGFLETQYF.

The V gene is TRBV7-2, the J gene TRBJ1-5, with TRBD1 as a possible D gene (6 bases). The CDR3 is 14 residues long. Per germline, CDR1 SGHTA and CDR2 FQGNSA. V lost 3 bases and J 5 bases, leaving 11 bases between the germline ends. CDR3 coding DNA: TGTGCCAGCAGCTTTTTACCAGGGGATCAGCCCCAGCATTTT. Translating it yields CASSFLPGDQPQHF.

The table lists this clone with a count of one. The J gene is TRBJ2-2, the V gene TRBV19, with D possibly TRBD1 on 5 matching bases. V was cut by 8 bases and J by 6 bases, with 16 bases left in between. CDR1 and CDR2 (germline): LNHDA, SQIVND (reference sequence). CDR3 length: 14 amino acids. The DNA for the CDR3 is TGTGCCAGTCGGCGGATCTTGGGGCCCGGGGAGCTGTTTTTT. Protein sequence: CASRRILGPGELFF.

V is TRBV25-1 and J is TRBJ2-1; D remains ambiguous. The CDR3 loop spans 13 amino acids. V lost 3 bases, J lost 5 bases, and 8 bases lay in between. Germline-derived CDR1 and CDR2 are MGHDK and SYGVNS. For the CDR3, the DNA is TGTGCCAGCAGTGATAGGGTCAACAATGAGCAGTTCTTC. It yields the protein CASSDRVNNEQFF.

This sequence joins TRBV5-1 and TRBJ1-3, with a possible D match to TRBD1 (6 bases). The length of the CDR3 is 15 residues. V lost 3 bases to trimming and J lost 3 bases, with 13 bases between them. Looked up from germline, CDR1 is SGHRS and CDR2 is YFSETQ. CDR3 region: CASSSEGGSGNTIYF. In nucleotides, the CDR3 is TGCGCCAGCAGCTCTGAAGGGGGAAGTGGAAACACCATATATTTT.

This clone was counted a single time. The V call is TRBV27, the J call TRBJ1-6; perhaps TRBD1 as D (5 bases). Germline CDR1 is MNHEY and CDR2 is SMNVEV (reference sequence). Trimming cost V 4 bases and J 4 bases, with 11 bases left between them. The CDR3 sequence is 15 residues long. The CDR3 here is CASSSSEGYNSPLHF. The CDR3 DNA reads TGTGCCAGCAGTTCTTCTGAGGGGTATAATTCACCCCTCCACTTT.